This T cell receptor beta chain was recorded in a study of T cell responses to AZD1222 COVID-19 vaccine. Libraries were prepared by immunoSEQ multiplex PCR; TCRdb keeps only in-frame clonotypes and omits some of them. The sample consists of roughly 150,000 clones, 93% of them appearing once. This receptor was identified in an adult in good health. The sample in question was peripheral blood, obtained on day 0 of AZD1222 vaccination.

The CDR3 DNA sequence: TGTGCCAGCAGCAAAGCCAAAGAAGCGGCAGGGTACAATGAGCAGTTCTTC. Amino acids: CASSKAKEAAGYNEQFF. This chain links TRBV21-1 with TRBJ2-1. TRBV21-1 is listed as a pseudogene. The CDR3 totals 17 residues.